This T cell receptor (beta chain) was found in a study of shared clonotypes between healthy human individuals. In the naive CD8 group, cells lacked CD45RO and were positively selected for CCR7, so terminally differentiated effector memory CD45RA+ cells were left out. Trimming pared 2 bases from V and 2 bases from J, leaving 10 bases between. Germline loops: CDR1 MNHEY, CDR2 SMNVEV (reference sequence). This CDR3 is 14 amino acids long. TCRdb's table, derived via immunoSEQ multiplex PCR, lists solely in-frame clones and lacks some. In the table there are about 1,800,000 clones, about 95% of which are singletons. Comments on this clone: The same CDR3 also results from other DNA sequences found in this sample.

The chain has TRBV27 and TRBJ2-7; TRBD2 might be the D (7 bases). This receptor was identified in a man in his late teens or twenties in good health. Sequenced material: naive CD8+ T cells sorted from blood. This CDR3 is CASSLRGGAYEQYF. The CDR3 nucleotides read TGTGCCAGCAGTTTAAGGGGGGGGGCCTACGAGCAGTACTTC.